The sequence of this T cell receptor (beta chain) was determined in a study of CD8 T cells in ankylosing spondylitis. Regarding the study as a whole: A motif in TCR beta, a set of about 8 highly homologous variants, appeared characteristic of ankylosing spondylitis blood. Peripheral blood held disease-linked clones only at relatively low frequency, and these were CD8+.

TCR beta libraries were made by quantitative 5'-RACE with molecular barcodes. TCRdb independently ran MiXCR on the 5' RACE reads; one entry per CDR3 protein. The table lists a few hundred thousand distinct CDR3 sequences, roughly a tenth of them singletons, with roughly 23% in the top ten. This clonotype was counted at least ten times. Antigen: not known. V shed 4 bases and J 7 bases; nucleotides not matched to a gene: 7. This CDR3 spans 14 amino acids. Germline V gene data show CDR1 as LGHDT and CDR2 as YNNKEL (reference sequence). The receptor was derived from a male donor with ankylosing spondylitis or in good health (not recorded which). The V and J genes are TRBV3-1 and TRBJ1-1, with 9 bases matching TRBD1. Sequencing input: blood, either unsorted or a sorted T cell fraction (not recorded which). In DNA form, the CDR3 reads TGTGCCAGCAGCCCCCGGGACAGGGTCTTTGAAGCTTTCTTT. It yields the protein CASSPRDRVFEAFF.